The 5 T cell receptor beta chains reported below all come from one sample, sequenced in a study of blood T cell repertoires in COVID-19. TCRdb's copy holds only in-frame clones and misses some; the assay was immunoSEQ multiplex PCR. The repertoire holds approximately 300,000 clones, with around 89% as singletons. Sequencing input: peripheral blood. These receptor sequences come from a young man with acute or convalescent COVID-19.

V is TRBV6-6 and J is TRBJ1-4; D might be TRBD1 (5 bases). The germline V gene encodes CDR1 MNHNY and CDR2 SVGAGI (reference sequence). Deletions cut 0 bases from V and 7 bases from J, with 12 bases between. CDR3 size: 15 residues. The CDR3 DNA reads as TGTGCCAGCAGTTACTCCGGCAGGGAAGCTGAAAAACTGTTTTTT. Translating it yields CASSYSGREAEKLFF.

V gene TRBV19 combines with J gene TRBJ1-3; D is perhaps TRBD1 (5 bases). With 4 bases removed from V and 0 bases from J, the gap between germline ends came to 13 bases. Germline V gives CDR1 LNHDA, CDR2 SQIVND (reference sequence). The CDR3 totals 16 residues. The CDR3 region has the DNA TGTGCCAGTAGTAAACAACAGGCGAACTCTGGAAACACCATATATTTT. Translating it yields CASSKQQANSGNTIYF.

The V call is TRBV5-3, the J call TRBJ1-2, with D uncertain. TRBV5-3 is an ORF, and what it does is uncertain. The V end was cut by 4 bases, the J end by 3 bases, with 7 bases between. The CDR3 extends over 12 amino acids. CDR3 loop: CARSDRDYGYTF. CDR3 coding DNA: TGTGCCAGAAGCGATCGGGACTATGGCTACACCTTC.

This clone came up once. This chain connects TRBV15 to TRBJ2-7; TRBD2 agrees at 7 bases. After removal of 5 bases from V and 5 bases from J, the junction contained 9 bases not matched to a gene. Germline assignment: CDR1 LNHNV and CDR2 YYDKDF (reference sequence). The length of the CDR3 is 14 residues. The CDR3 loop reads CATSRYTGGNEQYF. CDR3 nucleotide sequence: TGTGCCACCAGCCGGTACACGGGGGGTAACGAGCAGTACTTC.

V is TRBV14 and J is TRBJ2-3, with 7 bases matching TRBD2. Losses at the gene ends were 4 bases for V and 3 bases for J; bases not matched to a gene: 10. The CDR3 totals 16 residues. Germline V gene lookup returns CDR1 SGHDN and CDR2 FVKESK. The CDR3 bases are TGTGCCAGCAGCCCCAACCGGACTAGGCGGACAGATACGCAGTATTTT. This codes for CASSPNRTRRTDTQYF. Supplemented by reference TRBV14 and TRBJ2-3, the full variable domain reads EAGVTQFPSHSVIEKGQTVTLRCDPISGHDNLYWYRRVMGKEIKFLLHFVKESKQDESGMPNNRFLAERTGGTYSTLKVQPAELEDSGVYFCASSPNRTRRTDTQYFGPGTRLTVL.